These 16 T cell receptor beta chains were sequenced from one sample in a study of cytomegalovirus exposure and HLA in healthy donors. Primers for the PCR totalled 60 Vbeta and 13 Jbeta. Assay: immunoSEQ multiplex PCR; the TCRdb copy retains only in-frame clones and omits some. The sample contains 110,000 to 150,000 clones, more than 75% of which appear only once. The sample consisted of PBMCs. The receptors derive from a female donor in good health and CMV-seronegative.

The CDR3 DNA reads as TGTGCCAGCAATTCTGCAGGGGGCGGGACTGAAGCTTTCTTT. Protein product: CASNSAGGGTEAFF. This sequence joins TRBV7-2 and TRBJ1-1; the match to TRBD1 covers 8 bases. The V segment lost 7 bases and the J segment 5 bases; nucleotides outside the gene matches: 9. Germline values: CDR1 SGHTA, CDR2 FQGNSA. CDR3 length: 14 residues.

The rearrangement links TRBV29-1 to TRBJ1-2, with D possibly matching TRBD1 (5 bases). The germline V gene has CDR1 SQVTM and CDR2 ANQGSEA. This CDR3 has 12 residues. V lost 5 bases and J lost 2, with 9 bases in between. This chain's CDR3 is CSVMTDNYGYTF. CDR3 DNA: TGCAGCGTTATGACAGACAACTATGGCTACACCTTC. Variable domain in full (rest from reference TRBV29-1 and TRBJ1-2): SAVISQKPSRDICQRGTSLTIQCQVDSQVTMMFWYRQQPGQSLTLIATANQGSEATYESGFVIDKFPISRPNLTFSTLTVSNMSPEDSSIYLCSVMTDNYGYTFGSGTRLTVV.

The chain joins TRBV6-6 to TRBJ2-3, with TRBD2 matching over 7 bases. The CDR3 contains 14 residues. Germline CDR1 MNHNY, CDR2 SVGAGI (reference sequence). The V and J ends lost 4 bases and 4 bases, in that order; junction bases with no gene match: 5. The CDR3 loop reads CASSSPGGSDTQYF. DNA for the CDR3: TGTGCCAGCAGTTCGCCGGGGGGATCAGATACGCAGTATTTT.

This clone was seen a handful of times. V and J are TRBV2 and TRBJ2-2, with D perhaps TRBD1 (5 bases). Germline V gene lookup returns CDR1 SNHLY and CDR2 FYNNEI. Trimming pared 3 bases from V and 4 bases from J, leaving 9 bases between. CDR3 length: 14 residues. CDR3 sequence reads: CASSDREGTGELFF. CDR3 sequence (DNA): TGTGCCAGCAGTGACAGGGAAGGCACCGGGGAGCTGTTTTTT. Filled out from reference TRBV2 and TRBJ2-2, the complete variable domain reads EPEVTQTPSHQVTQMGQEVILRCVPISNHLYFYWYRQILGQKVEFLVSFYNNEISEKSEIFDDQFSVERPDGSNFTLKIRSTKLEDSAMYFCASSDREGTGELFFGEGSRLTVL.

The chain is built from TRBV25-1 and TRBJ1-5; the match to TRBD1 covers 10 bases. CDR3 length: 15 amino acids. Germline V gives CDR1 MGHDK, CDR2 SYGVNS. Trimming took 4 bases from V and 6 from J; bases not matched to a gene: 6. The CDR3 here is CASSGWGDRGQPQHF. In DNA form, the CDR3 reads TGTGCCAGCAGTGGATGGGGGGACAGGGGTCAGCCCCAGCATTTT.

This clone was detected only a few times. The J gene is TRBJ2-7, the V gene TRBV20-1, with D tentatively TRBD2 (5 bases). V was shortened by 3 bases and J by 5 bases, with 8 bases between the two germline ends. Per the germline V gene, CDR1 is DFQATT and CDR2 is SNEGSKA (reference sequence). The CDR3 has 11 amino acids. The CDR3 reads CSARTKHEQYF. The CDR3 bases are TGCAGTGCTAGGACTAAACACGAGCAGTACTTC.

The rearrangement joins TRBV11-3 to TRBJ1-1, with D unresolved. Germline CDR1 reads SGHNT; CDR2 reads YENEEA. This CDR3 contains 14 residues. V lost 2 bases and J 4 bases, leaving 11 bases between the germline ends. The CDR3 spells CASSLPTPGTEAFF. In DNA, the CDR3 is TGTGCCAGCAGCTTACCAACGCCAGGCACTGAAGCTTTCTTT.

J is TRBJ2-6 and V is TRBV7-3; 7 bases agree with TRBD2. Trimming took 4 bases from V and 0 from J; bases not matched to a gene: 3. CDR1 SGHTA and CDR2 FQGTGA come from the germline V gene. CDR3 length: 16 amino acids. The CDR3 region has the DNA TGTGCCAGCAGCTCCCGGGGGGTCTCTGGGGCCAACGTCCTGACTTTC. Its translation is CASSSRGVSGANVLTF.

The chain combines TRBV7-2 with TRBJ2-3, with 7 positions matching TRBD2. V was clipped by 7 bases and J by 7 bases; unmatched bases: 11. Germline V gene sequence: CDR1 SGHTA, CDR2 FQGNSA. The CDR3 is 14 residues long. The CDR3 protein is CASTVSWGGNTQYF. CDR3 nucleotide sequence: TGTGCCAGCACCGTCAGCTGGGGGGGGAATACGCAGTATTTT.

Regarding this clone: This sample includes further DNA sequences coding for the same CDR3. The J gene is TRBJ2-1, the V gene TRBV6-5; no reliable D call. Germline values: CDR1 MNHEY, CDR2 SVGAGI. With 0 bases removed from V and 0 bases from J, the gap between germline ends came to 6 bases. The CDR3 runs 15 residues. The CDR3 bases are TGTGCCAGCAGTTACTCTGGTAGCTCCTACAATGAGCAGTTCTTC. This encodes CASSYSGSSYNEQFF.

The V gene is TRBV15, the J gene TRBJ2-5; D is possibly TRBD1 (5 bases). Per germline, CDR1 LNHNV and CDR2 YYDKDF (reference sequence). Deletions cut 4 bases from V and 4 bases from J, with 10 bases between. The CDR3 consists of 13 residues. The CDR3 loop reads CATSIRQRETQYF. CDR3 nucleotides: TGTGCCACCAGCATCCGACAGCGAGAGACCCAGTACTTC.

The CDR3 nucleotides are TGTGCCAGCACCAACAGGGGATACTCCTACGAGCAGTACTTC. The encoded protein is CASTNRGYSYEQYF. The V gene is TRBV2, the J gene TRBJ2-7; 7 nucleotides line up with TRBD1. The V gene end was trimmed by 7 bases and the J gene end by 0 bases; junction bases not matched to a gene: 6. The CDR3 has 14 amino acids. The germline V gene encodes CDR1 SNHLY and CDR2 FYNNEI.

In its sample, this clone was seen a few times. The rearrangement uses TRBV5-1 and TRBJ2-6; D gene uncertain. The germline CDR1 and CDR2 sequences are SGHRS and YFSETQ. CDR3 length equals 15 residues. The V gene lost 3 bases and the J gene lost 2 bases, with 9 bases spanning the gap. The CDR3 nucleotides are TGCGCCAGCAGCTCCGGGTCCGCTGGGGCCAACGTCCTGACTTTC. Amino acids: CASSSGSAGANVLTF. The full variable domain, rest sourced from reference TRBV5-1 and TRBJ2-6, is KAGVTQTPRYLIKTRGQQVTLSCSPISGHRSVSWYQQTPGQGLQFLFEYFSETQRNKGNFPGRFSGRQFSNSRSEMNVSTLELGDSALYLCASSSGSAGANVLTFGAGSRLTVL.

A single count supports this clone. The chain combines TRBV7-3 with TRBJ1-1, with a possible D match to TRBD1 (5 bases). V gave up 5 bases and J gave up 6 bases, with 13 bases separating them. Germline CDR1 reads SGHTA; CDR2 reads FQGTGA. The CDR3 spans 13 residues. The CDR3 protein is CASSPSRGAEAFF. The CDR3 coding sequence is TGTGCCAGCAGCCCCTCGCGGGGGGCTGAAGCTTTCTTT.

V gene TRBV7-9 combines with J gene TRBJ2-1; 7 bases match TRBD2. The CDR3 is 14 amino acids. V shed 0 bases and J 4 bases; nucleotides not matched to a gene: 0. Germline V gives CDR1 SEHNR, CDR2 FQNEAQ (reference sequence). The CDR3 coding sequence is TGTGCCAGCAGCTTAGCTAGCGGGTACAATGAGCAGTTCTTC. It codes for CASSLASGYNEQFF.

This chain uses TRBV19 with TRBJ2-1, with 16 bases lining up with TRBD2. The germline V gene encodes CDR1 LNHDA and CDR2 SQIVND (reference sequence). With 11 bases clipped from V and 9 bases from J, the junction kept 10 bases outside the gene matches. The CDR3 spans 15 residues. CDR3 nucleotide sequence: TGTGCCGCCACGGGACTAGCGGGGGGGCGGACTGAGCAGTTCTTC. It encodes CAATGLAGGRTEQFF.